This T cell receptor (beta chain) appears in the sequencing data of a study of T cell repertoires in cytomegalovirus infection. Germline CDR1 and CDR2: SQVTM and ANQGSEA. There are 12 residues in the CDR3. V was cut by 6 bases and J by 1 base, with 7 bases left in between. TCRdb re-derived calls from the reads in MiXCR, one entry per CDR3 protein. The sample has roughly 500,000 distinct CDR3 sequences, more than 40% seen once; the top ten hold 35% to 50%. This clonotype has a handful of counts. The antigen is not known. This receptor was obtained from a human donor in good health (CMV status not recorded). Some clones in this sample may be carry-over from other donors' samples. The chain couples TRBV29-1 to TRBJ1-3; possibly TRBD1 for D (5 bases). This sample comprised cultured PBMCs, obtained from culture after CMV antigen stimulation. The CDR3 loop is CSVGESGNTIYF. The CDR3 region has the DNA TGCAGCGTAGGGGAATCTGGAAACACCATATATTTT.